This passage covers 6 T cell receptor beta chains from one sample sequenced in a study of T cell repertoires in cytomegalovirus infection. TCRdb processed the reads anew with MiXCR; each CDR3 protein has one entry. The sample includes 250,000 to 300,000 distinct CDR3 sequences, roughly a quarter seen only once; the top ten take roughly 14%. What was sequenced was PBMCs. The receptor set was obtained from a human donor in good health (CMV status not recorded). Some clones in this sample may be carry-over from other donors' samples.

The chain combines TRBV12-5 with TRBJ2-1; 10 positions match TRBD2. The CDR3 covers 15 residues. J lost 3 bases, V lost 8 bases, and 7 bases had no gene match. Germline V lookup: CDR1 LGHNT, CDR2 FRNRAP. The CDR3 sequence: CASREGLAVYNEQFF. The DNA for the CDR3 is TGTGCTAGTCGTGAAGGACTAGCGGTCTACAATGAGCAGTTCTTC.

This clonotype came up many times. This chain joins TRBV7-8 and TRBJ2-5; 8 bases are shared with TRBD2. Germline V gene lookup returns CDR1 SGHVS and CDR2 FQNEAQ. This CDR3 comprises 16 residues. J was trimmed by 4 bases and V by 5 bases; bases with no gene match: 12. CDR3 in DNA: TGTGCCAGCAGCCCTAGACTAGCGAACTACGTAGAGACCCAGTACTTC. Its translation: CASSPRLANYVETQYF. The whole variable domain, filled in from reference TRBV7-8 and TRBJ2-5, reads GAGVSQSPRYKVAKRGQDVALRCDPISGHVSLFWYQQALGQGPEFLTYFQNEAQLDKSGLPSDRFFAERPEGSVSTLKIQRTQQEDSAVYLCASSPRLANYVETQYFGPGTRLLVL.

A few counts support this clonotype. The chain couples TRBV12-3 or TRBV12-4 to TRBJ1-4; D is unresolved. V was clipped by 7 bases and J by 1 base, with 10 bases between them. The CDR3 extends over 14 amino acids. The CDR3 sequence: CASNRMGTNEKLFF. The CDR3 region has the DNA TGTGCCAGCAACCGAATGGGAACTAATGAAAAACTGTTTTTT.

This clonotype showed up just a few times. This chain joins TRBV20-1 and TRBJ2-2, with D perhaps TRBD2 (6 bases). This CDR3 comprises 13 residues. Germline CDR1 DFQATT, CDR2 SNEGSKA (reference sequence). V lost 5 bases and J lost 0, with 7 bases in between. Here the CDR3 reads CSAGTSNTGELFF. The CDR3 region has the DNA TGCAGTGCTGGGACTTCGAACACCGGGGAGCTGTTTTTT.

This clonotype was seen a handful of times. The chain recombines TRBV27 with TRBJ2-2, with D unclear. This CDR3 has 15 residues. Germline V lookup: CDR1 MNHEY, CDR2 SMNVEV (reference sequence). V lost 2 bases to trimming and J lost 7 bases, with 14 bases between them. The CDR3 is CASSLGSLVGGELFF. For the CDR3, the DNA is TGTGCCAGCAGTTTAGGCTCTTTAGTTGGCGGGGAGCTGTTTTTT.

The chain combines TRBV7-2 with TRBJ2-2; no reliable D call. Germline loops: CDR1 SGHTA, CDR2 FQGNSA. Deletions cut 5 bases from V and 2 bases from J, with 12 bases between. The CDR3 has 15 amino acids. Here the CDR3 DNA reads TGTGCCAGCAGCCCGAACCCAACAAACACCGGGGAGCTGTTTTTT. This gives the protein CASSPNPTNTGELFF.